One sample yielded the 3 T cell receptor beta chains listed below, sequenced in a study of blood T cell repertoires in COVID-19. Method: immunoSEQ multiplex PCR; TCRdb's copy keeps in-frame clones and lacks some. The table records around 120,000 clones, about four fifths of them present only once. The sequencing input was peripheral blood. The receptors come from a man in his forties with active or convalescent COVID-19.

The chain carries TRBV6-5 and TRBJ1-2; no definite D call. The V gene's germline CDR1 is MNHEY and CDR2 SVGAGI. V was clipped by 8 bases and J by 5 bases, with 21 bases between them. This CDR3 comprises 15 residues. The CDR3, as DNA: TGTGCCAGCTTTGAGGTTGACGGCCTCCATTATGGCTACACCTTC. It translates to CASFEVDGLHYGYTF.

CDR3 DNA: TGTGCCAGCAGCCATGGGGTTGAGGGTTCACCCCTCCACTTT. Translated: CASSHGVEGSPLHF. V is TRBV3-1 (or the pseudogene TRBV3-2) and J is TRBJ1-6, with D hard to call. Germline lookup yields CDR1 LGHDT and CDR2 YNNKEL (reference sequence). V lost 3 bases to trimming and J lost 9 bases, with 12 bases between them. CDR3 size: 14 residues.

This sequence joins TRBV7-2 and TRBJ2-1, with 8 nucleotides matching TRBD2. V lost 1 base and J lost 2; bases outside the gene matches: 7. Germline V gene lookup returns CDR1 SGHTA and CDR2 FQGNSA. The CDR3 extends over 17 amino acids. The CDR3 DNA reads TGTGCCAGCAGCTTAGAGCGAGCGGGGGCCCCCTACAATGAGCAGTTCTTC. This sequence encodes CASSLERAGAPYNEQFF.